A selection of T cell receptor beta chains follows, all from one sample in a study of shared T cell receptors in the human thymus. TCRdb's table, derived via immunoSEQ multiplex PCR, lists solely in-frame clones and lacks some. The table has hundreds of thousands of clones, about 95% seen once. Sequenced input: thymocytes. The source of these receptors is a human donor. The CDR3 runs from the conserved cysteine through the conserved F or W. A D gene is named only where the DNA matches it firmly. Clone size is not always given. Where it is, it says once, few, many or a class for expanded clones.

D gene,clone size,J gene,V gene,CDR3 length,CDR3 DNA,CDR3 protein
-,-,TRBJ1-2,TRBV20-1,11,TGCAGTGTCCGGGCGGACTATGGCTACACCTTC,CSVRADYGYTF
-,-,TRBJ2-5,TRBV25-1,14,TGTGCCAGCAGTGGGATAGGGACACTCGTTACCCAGTACTTC,CASSGIGTLVTQYF
-,-,TRBJ1-3,TRBV19,14,TGTGCCAGTAGTACAGGAGACTCTGGAAACACCATATATTTT,CASSTGDSGNTIYF
-,-,TRBJ2-7,TRBV27,13,TGTGCCAGCAGTTTGTTAATCCACTACGAGCAGTACTTC,CASSLLIHYEQYF
-,-,TRBJ1-5,TRBV11-2,15,TGTGCCAGCAGCTCCTACGGGACGGAAAATCAGCCCCAGCATTTT,CASSSYGTENQPQHF
-,once,TRBJ1-5,TRBV6-1,13,TGTGCCAGCACAGTCAGTGGGAGTCAGCCCCAGCATTTT,CASTVSGSQPQHF
-,-,TRBJ2-1,TRBV4-1,17,TGCGCCAGCAGCCAAGTCAGGATCCGGGAAGGGTACAATGAGCAGTTCTTC,CASSQVRIREGYNEQFF
-,-,TRBJ1-1,TRBV19,14,TGTGCCTCCCACTCGGGACCAATGAACACTGAAGCTTTCTTT,CASHSGPMNTEAFF
TRBD1,-,TRBJ1-2,TRBV27,16,TGTGCCAGCAGCCCCGAGGCTGGACAGGGGGCGCATGGCTACACCTTC,CASSPEAGQGAHGYTF
-,-,TRBJ2-3,TRBV7-2,11,TGTGCCAGCAGCTTAACCGATACGCAGTATTTT,CASSLTDTQYF
-,-,TRBJ1-1,TRBV28,13,TGTGCCAGCAGTTTTTTGGGGACCCCGGGAGCTTTCTTT,CASSFLGTPGAFF
TRBD1,-,TRBJ1-5,TRBV7-2,15,TGTGCCAGCAGCTTAGGGGACAGCATCAATCAGCCCCAGCATTTT,CASSLGDSINQPQHF
-,-,TRBJ1-5,TRBV7-2,17,TGTGCCAGCAGCTTAGACGACAGAATTCATAGCAATCAGCCCCAGCATTTT,CASSLDDRIHSNQPQHF
-,-,TRBJ2-2,TRBV7-8,16,TGTGCCAGCAGCTTATCCCTGGACCAGAACACCGGGGAGCTGTTTTTT,CASSLSLDQNTGELFF
TRBD1,-,TRBJ1-4,TRBV27,18,TGTGCCAGCAGTTCCCTGATGGACAGGGGGAATAGGAAGGAAAAACTGTTTTTT,CASSSLMDRGNRKEKLFF
-,-,TRBJ2-3,TRBV15,16,TGTGCCACCGGCAGCCCCCAGTCCTATCCCCCAGATACGCAGTATTTT,CATGSPQSYPPDTQYF
-,-,TRBJ2-3,TRBV28,16,TGTGCCAGCAGTTTATACCGTGGAGGCCCCACAGATACGCAGTATTTT,CASSLYRGGPTDTQYF
TRBD2,-,TRBJ2-3,TRBV2,16,TGTGCCAGCAGTGCAGGACTAGCGGGGGTCACAGATACGCAGTATTTT,CASSAGLAGVTDTQYF